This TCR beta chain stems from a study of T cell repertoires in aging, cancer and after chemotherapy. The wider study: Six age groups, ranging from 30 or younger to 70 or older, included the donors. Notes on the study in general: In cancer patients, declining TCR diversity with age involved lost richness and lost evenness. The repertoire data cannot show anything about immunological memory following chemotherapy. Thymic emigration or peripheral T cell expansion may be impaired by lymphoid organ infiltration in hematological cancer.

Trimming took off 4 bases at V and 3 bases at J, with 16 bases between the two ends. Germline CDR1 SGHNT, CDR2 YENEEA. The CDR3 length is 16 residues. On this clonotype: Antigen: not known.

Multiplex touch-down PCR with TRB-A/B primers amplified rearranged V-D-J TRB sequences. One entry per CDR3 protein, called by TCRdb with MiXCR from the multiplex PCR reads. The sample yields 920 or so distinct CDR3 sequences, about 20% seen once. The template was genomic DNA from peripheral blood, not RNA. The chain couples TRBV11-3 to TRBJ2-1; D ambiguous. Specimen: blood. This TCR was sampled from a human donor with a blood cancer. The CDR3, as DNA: TGTGCCAGCAGCTCCGACATTGGTGTCTTCTACAATGAGCAGTTCTTC. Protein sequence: CASSSDIGVFYNEQFF.